Reported below is one T cell receptor beta chain. Its antigen is unknown. Base qualities are not provided; no much larger clone lies one nucleotide away. Receptors were amplified or captured by 5' RACE. A second PCR of roughly 7 to 11 cycles was performed with a sample-barcoded 5' primer and a J-beta primer mix. A template-switch 5' adaptor carrying 12 random nucleotides introduced a unique molecular identifier onto each TCR beta cDNA molecule. Each sample yielded at least 2.5 million CDR3-containing paired-end reads. First-strand cDNA was synthesized from all RNA with the Mint cDNA synthesis kit, primed by a TRBC-specific oligonucleotide. All cDNA was treated with uracil-DNA glycosylase and then went through a first 18-cycle PCR with the universal primers M1SS and BC2_uni_R. In the authors' own workflow: For normalization, 1 million high-quality reads were randomly selected from each sample, with every read carrying a distinct molecular identifier. Instead of being binned into consensus sequences, reads that shared molecular identifiers were thrown out. MiTCR, set to a Q25 quality threshold and the strictest error-elimination algorithm, was used for CDR3 identification, clonotype clustering and error correction. Lower-bound total TCR beta diversity was estimated with a nonparametric unseen species model using Euler transformation. Using fastp trimming at Q25 and MiXCR clonotype assembly, TCRdb reanalyzed the public sequencing data and kept in-frame beta chains. Every CDR3 protein is listed once, alongside the most common genes and DNA of its rows. What appears here as the V and J calls and clone size reflects TCRdb's work, not the paper's. The sample table holds some 1.8 million distinct CDR3 sequences, of which approximately 39% were seen once. The ten largest clones add up to more than 20% of the sample.

Donors were around 37 systemically healthy Caucasian individuals from Russia aged roughly 6 to 90 years. Approximately 9 milliliters of peripheral blood were collected from each donor into EDTA-treated Vacutainer tubes. Ficoll-Paque density-gradient centrifugation was used to isolate PBMCs, with at least 7 million per sample. Trizol reagent was used to extract total RNA from the PBMCs, yielding at least 6 micrograms per sample. The percentages of naive CD45RAhigh/CD27high T cells were determined by flow cytometry on a PBMC aliquot from every donor. V ends up 3 bases short and J 7 bases short, with an unmatched junction base count of 7. Counted from cysteine to phenylalanine, this CDR3 has 14 amino acids. Of the read, only the CDR3 DNA is kept; its 42 bases are in frame from base 1. This sample was taken from a study of blood T cells in healthy people across ages (dated by TCRdb to between 2015 and 2017). Some background on the complete study: Template switching captured roughly one uniquely barcoded TCR beta cDNA molecule per two T cells in model experiments. Using deep sequencing normalized with unique cDNA molecular identifiers, the study measured how TCR beta repertoire diversity changes with age. To avoid experimental bias, donors of different ages were spread randomly across the sequencing lanes. The study analyzed two additional independent replicas of 1 million unique cDNA reads from the same blood draw for two donors, one aged 18 to 29 and one aged 80 or older. Four age groups were formed from the donors: young (average approximately 16 years), middle-aged (more than 35), aged (roughly 59) and long-lived (around 82). The study at large found these results: Estimates of total diversity from one million sequenced T cells were regarded as lower bounds and underestimates. The long-lived group showed more naive CD4+ T cells, fewer expanded clones and increased TCR diversity than the aged group, suggesting age selection. As age increased, observed TCR beta diversity per million T cells dropped in a roughly linear way, and a significant reduction was already evident by age roughly 36. Because donor CMV infection status was unknown, age-related changes in expanded clonotypes were potentially confounded. Since profiling was done on bulk unsorted PBMCs, naive and antigen-experienced compartments could not be conclusively compared. There was a strong correlation between observed TCR beta diversity and the percentage of naive T cells measured by flow cytometry.

Here the chain combines TRBV12-3 or TRBV12-4 and TRBJ1-1; a stretch of 8 junction bases matches TRBD1. The clonotype was recovered from a human donor in good health. The sequenced material came from blood. The CDR3 protein: CASSFSRGRLEAFF. The sequenced DNA: TGTGCCAGCAGTTTTTCCAGGGGGCGTCTTGAAGCTTTCTTT.